A single sample gave rise to the 11 T cell receptor beta chains below, sequenced in a study of cytomegalovirus exposure and HLA in healthy donors. Use of 60 Vbeta and 13 Jbeta primers characterized the PCR. This table comes from immunoSEQ multiplex PCR, and its TCRdb copy is limited to in-frame clones, with some not included. The sample has 130,000 to 150,000 clones; 60% to 85% are singletons. The material sequenced was PBMCs. All receptors come from a man in his forties in good health and CMV-seropositive.

The chain has TRBV5-6 and TRBJ2-5; TRBD2 agrees at 9 bases. Judging by the DNA end, TRBJ2-7 fits better; the J call may be wrong. The germline gives CDR1 SGHDT, CDR2 YYEEEE. The CDR3 totals 16 residues. The CDR3 here is CASSLGGSGSGYEQYF. The CDR3 DNA is TGTGCCAGCAGCTTGGGAGGTAGCGGGAGTGGTTACGAGCAGTACTTC.

This chain links TRBV6-6 with TRBJ1-5; 7 bases agree with TRBD1. With 5 bases clipped from V and 0 bases from J, the junction kept 4 bases outside the gene matches. Germline CDR1 reads MNHNY; CDR2 reads SVGAGI (reference sequence). CDR3 size: 15 residues. The CDR3 protein is CASSPRTGSNQPQHF. The DNA of the CDR3 is TGTGCCAGCAGTCCCCGGACAGGTAGCAATCAGCCCCAGCATTTT.

The V call is TRBV6-1, the J call TRBJ1-2; unclear D gene. V lost 2 bases, J lost 8 bases, and 15 bases lay in between. The V gene's germline CDR1 is MNHNS and CDR2 SASEGT. This CDR3 comprises 14 residues. CDR3 region: CASSESHLTMGYTF. Written as DNA, the CDR3 is TGTGCCAGCAGTGAAAGTCATCTAACTATGGGCTACACCTTC.

The rearrangement links TRBV27 to TRBJ2-7; D may be TRBD2 (7 bases). The germline V gene encodes CDR1 MNHEY and CDR2 SMNVEV (reference sequence). With 6 bases removed from V and 5 bases from J, the gap between germline ends came to 23 bases. This CDR3 has 16 residues. The CDR3 loop is CASSLLGTGGSDEQYF. Here the CDR3 DNA reads TGTGCCAGCAGCCTATTGGGGACGGGGGGCAGCGACGAGCAGTACTTC.

Details on this clone: A read error may account for a junction end that differs from germline. V usage is TRBV18 and J usage is TRBJ1-4; TRBD1 is a possible D gene (5 bases). This CDR3 contains 15 residues. CDR1 and CDR2 from the germline V gene are KGHSH and LQKENI. The CDR3 sequence is CANSPQSGFGEKLFF. The CDR3 DNA is TGTGCCAACTCACCGCAATCAGGGTTTGGGGAAAAACTGTTTTTT.

The chain couples TRBV19 to TRBJ2-7; tentative D call: TRBD2 (6 bases). Germline CDR1 reads LNHDA; CDR2 reads SQIVND (reference sequence). CDR3 length equals 13 residues. Trimming took 3 bases from V and 3 from J, leaving 9 bases between them. The CDR3 nucleotides are TGTGCCAGTAGTATTTCTAGCGACTACGAGCAGTACTTC. As protein: CASSISSDYEQYF.

This chain connects TRBV29-1 to TRBJ1-2, with D tentatively TRBD1 (5 bases). Deletions cut 5 bases from V and 4 bases from J, with 11 bases between. CDR3 length: 12 residues. The germline CDR1 and CDR2 sequences are SQVTM and ANQGSEA. The CDR3 DNA reads as TGCAGCGTTATGGGGGGTCTCTATGGCTACACCTTC. Amino acids: CSVMGGLYGYTF.

This clone was found a few times. The V gene is TRBV7-9, the J gene TRBJ2-1; a weak D match, TRBD1 (5 bases). V lost 2 bases, J lost 5 bases, and 13 bases lay in between. CDR3 length: 15 amino acids. Germline V gene sequence: CDR1 SEHNR, CDR2 FQNEAQ (reference sequence). Written as DNA, the CDR3 is TGTGCCAGCAGCTTAAGCAGTACAGGAGACAATGAGCAGTTCTTC. This gives the protein CASSLSSTGDNEQFF.

The V call is TRBV18, the J call TRBJ2-7; D is ambiguous. Germline CDR1 and CDR2: KGHSH and LQKENI. The V and J ends lost 5 bases and 6 bases respectively, with 17 bases between them. The CDR3 totals 14 residues. The CDR3 region has the DNA TGTGCCAGCTCAAGGAAACAGAGTACCCGCGAGCAGTACTTC. It translates to CASSRKQSTREQYF.

Here the CDR3 DNA reads TGCGCCAGCAGCCACGGGACAGCCGAACCCGTTGAGACCCAGTACTTC. It yields the protein CASSHGTAEPVETQYF. The rearrangement joins TRBV4-1 to TRBJ2-5, with TRBD1 identical over 7 bases. V dropped 3 bases and J dropped 5; count of bases not matched to a gene: 12. This CDR3 region has 16 residues. Germline CDR1 MGHRA, CDR2 YSYEKL.

This chain links TRBV25-1 with TRBJ2-4; 8 bases line up with TRBD1. V lost 4 bases and J lost 1; bases outside the gene matches: 0. Germline CDR1 is MGHDK and CDR2 is SYGVNS. CDR3 length equals 14 residues. CDR3 protein: CASSGQGAKNIQYF. Here the CDR3 DNA reads TGTGCCAGCAGTGGACAGGGGGCCAAAAACATTCAGTACTTC.